The sequence of this TCR beta chain was determined in a study of CD8 T cells in ankylosing spondylitis. This clonotype has at least ten counts. Its antigen remains unknown. Regarding the study as a whole: Existing reports had already noted some motif variants in reactive arthritis synovial fluid and blood. Significant enrichment of disease-linked clones was reported in matched ankylosing spondylitis synovial fluid. Disease-linked clones were CD8+ and relatively rare in peripheral blood.

Germline values: CDR1 MGHDK, CDR2 SYGVNS. This CDR3 is 19 amino acids long. The trim removed 1 base at V and 3 bases at J, leaving 14 bases unmatched. Molecular-barcoded quantitative 5'-RACE produced these TCR beta libraries. One entry per CDR3 protein results from TCRdb running MiXCR on the 5' RACE reads. The sample shows approximately 200,000 distinct CDR3 sequences, around 13% of them seen only once. This TCR came from a male donor with ankylosing spondylitis or in good health (not recorded which). The chain links TRBV25-1 to TRBJ2-2, with 7 nucleotides matching TRBD1. Sequenced: blood, either unsorted or a sorted T cell fraction (not recorded which). The CDR3 DNA follows: TGTGCCAGCAGTGAATTTCTGTACAGGGGTGGCGCCGACACCGGGGAGCTGTTTTTT. Protein sequence: CASSEFLYRGGADTGELFF.